Listed here are 29 T cell receptor beta chains from one sample, sequenced in a study of radiation and T cells in renal cell carcinoma. Using immunoSEQ multiplex PCR, the repertoire was profiled, and TCRdb retains in-frame clones only, with some absent. The repertoire holds 20,000 or so clones, with about 50% as singletons. Treatment given: 15 Gy SBRT to primary tumor, nephrectomy 4 weeks later. The material sequenced was tumor tissue, taken from a patient whose treatment included radiotherapy and nephrectomy. All receptors come from a man between 45 and 60 years old with renal cell carcinoma.

The count of this clone is one. The chain recombines TRBV5-4 with TRBJ2-1, with D possibly being TRBD2 (5 bases). Trimming shortened V by 7 bases and J by 2 bases, and 13 bases separated the two germline ends. The CDR3 length is 14 residues. Germline V gene lookup returns CDR1 SGHNT and CDR2 YYREEE (reference sequence). The CDR3 protein is CASSPARAYNEQFF. As DNA, the CDR3 is TGTGCCAGCTCCCCGGCGCGGGCCTACAATGAGCAGTTCTTC.

This clone has just a few counts. V is TRBV7-9 and J is TRBJ2-3, with D perhaps matching TRBD2 (5 bases). The CDR3 extends over 13 amino acids. V gave up 6 bases and J gave up 1 base, with 8 bases separating them. Germline V CDR1 and CDR2: SEHNR, FQNEAQ (reference sequence). As DNA, the CDR3 is TGTGCCAGCAGTTTGGGAGGCACAGATACGCAGTATTTT. The encoded protein is CASSLGGTDTQYF.

This clone was found a few times. The chain recombines TRBV5-4 with TRBJ2-2; TRBD2 aligns across 9 bases. Germline values: CDR1 SGHNT, CDR2 YYREEE (reference sequence). After removal of 0 bases from V and 3 bases from J, the junction contained 3 bases not matched to a gene. The CDR3 totals 16 residues. CDR3 protein: CASSLAQRGDTGELFF. In nucleotides, the CDR3 is TGTGCCAGCAGCTTGGCTCAGCGGGGGGACACCGGGGAGCTGTTTTTT.

Only one count was recorded for this clone. The chain recombines TRBV6-5 with TRBJ2-5, with unresolved D. V lost 2 bases, J lost 5 bases, and 15 bases lay in between. CDR1 MNHEY and CDR2 SVGAGI come from the germline V gene. CDR3 length: 15 residues. The CDR3 region has the DNA TGTGCCAGCAGTTACGGCACTACTTCCGTCGAGACCCAGTACTTC. Protein product: CASSYGTTSVETQYF.

The rearrangement links TRBV9 to TRBJ2-1; D tentatively fits TRBD1 or TRBD2 (7 bases each). With 4 bases removed from V and 2 bases from J, the gap between germline ends came to 13 bases. The CDR3 sequence is 15 residues long. The V gene's germline CDR1 is SGDLS and CDR2 YYNGEE. The CDR3 bases are TGTGCCAGCAGCCCAGGGGGGGAGACCTACAATGAGCAGTTCTTC. It codes for CASSPGGETYNEQFF.

The genes are TRBV7-2 and TRBJ2-7; D not certain. The CDR3 loop spans 15 amino acids. Germline values: CDR1 SGHTA, CDR2 FQGNSA. V lost 2 bases, J lost 2 bases, and 13 bases lay in between. This chain's CDR3 is CASSLRSEFAYEQYF. Here the CDR3 DNA reads TGTGCCAGCAGCTTAAGGTCGGAGTTCGCCTACGAGCAGTACTTC.

This sequence joins TRBV18 and TRBJ2-7, with a weak D call TRBD2 (5 bases). This CDR3 comprises 15 residues. Germline loops: CDR1 KGHSH, CDR2 LQKENI. The V end was cut by 3 bases, the J end by 3 bases, with 15 bases between. The CDR3 DNA is TGTGCCAGCTCACCCGGACTCACGGAATTCTACGAGCAGTACTTC. Amino acids: CASSPGLTEFYEQYF.

The CDR3: CASASGTVQETQYF. The DNA of the CDR3 is TGTGCTAGTGCTTCTGGGACGGTTCAAGAGACCCAGTACTTC. The chain joins TRBV12-5 to TRBJ2-5; TRBD1 or TRBD2 may be the D gene (5 bases each). Between the trimmed V and J ends, which lost 7 bases and 2 bases, there was a span of 14 bases. The length of the CDR3 is 14 residues. Germline loops: CDR1 LGHNT, CDR2 FRNRAP.

This clone was detected once. This chain joins TRBV4-2 and TRBJ2-2; maybe TRBD1 (5 bases). CDR1 is LGHNA, CDR2 YNFKEQ, per germline. Trimming stripped 5 bases from V and 2 bases from J, with 18 bases between. The CDR3 consists of 17 residues. The CDR3, as DNA: TGTGCCAGCAGCATAACGCCAGGGATCCTCAACACCGGGGAGCTGTTTTTT. It translates to CASSITPGILNTGELFF.

The table lists this clone with a few counts. The chain carries TRBV19 and TRBJ1-1; D call uncertain. The CDR3 has 13 residues. The V end was cut by 7 bases, the J end by 1 base, with 10 bases between. Germline lookup yields CDR1 LNHDA and CDR2 SQIVND (reference sequence). The DNA of the CDR3 is TGTGCCAGTACTCTGGGCGGGAACACTGAAGCTTTCTTT. Its translation is CASTLGGNTEAFF.

As to this clone: Distinct nucleotide sequences in the sample also encode this CDR3. V is TRBV27 and J is TRBJ1-1; 7 bases align to TRBD1. This CDR3 is built from 12 residues. Germline V lookup: CDR1 MNHEY, CDR2 SMNVEV (reference sequence). J lost 4 bases, V lost 6 bases, and 2 bases had no gene match. CDR3 amino acids: CASSSGGTEAFF. DNA of the CDR3: TGTGCCAGCAGCTCAGGGGGCACTGAAGCTTTCTTT.

This clone appeared a few times. This chain connects TRBV29-1 to TRBJ2-1, with D possibly being TRBD1 or TRBD2 (5 bases each). Germline CDR1 SQVTM, CDR2 ANQGSEA. CDR3 size: 17 residues. Trimming took 3 bases from V and 4 from J, leaving 22 bases between them. CDR3 sequence: CSVETDGTRTKYNEQFF. The DNA of the CDR3 is TGCAGCGTTGAGACAGACGGGACGAGGACGAAATACAATGAGCAGTTCTTC.

The rearrangement uses TRBV7-9 and TRBJ1-2; D remains ambiguous. The CDR3 length is 14 residues. The germline CDR1 and CDR2 sequences are SEHNR and FQNEAQ (reference sequence). V was clipped by 5 bases and J by 7 bases, with 17 bases between them. CDR3 in amino acids: CASSALLGGLGYTF. CDR3 nucleotides: TGTGCCAGCAGCGCCCTTTTGGGAGGTCTTGGCTACACCTTC.

This clone was seen a few times. This rearrangement joins TRBV7-8 to TRBJ1-2, with D perhaps TRBD1 (5 bases). CDR1 is SGHVS and CDR2 is FQNEAQ in the germline V gene. V was shortened by 1 base and J by 7 bases, with 16 bases between the two germline ends. The CDR3 length is 15 residues. CDR3 region: CASSLDVGAAAGYTF. As DNA, the CDR3 is TGTGCCAGCAGCTTAGATGTCGGGGCGGCTGCTGGCTACACCTTC. The variable domain in full, with the rest retrieved from reference TRBV7-8 and TRBJ1-2, is GAGVSQSPRYKVAKRGQDVALRCDPISGHVSLFWYQQALGQGPEFLTYFQNEAQLDKSGLPSDRFFAERPEGSVSTLKIQRTQQEDSAVYLCASSLDVGAAAGYTFGSGTRLTVV.

The chain combines TRBV7-9 with TRBJ2-6; D gene ambiguous. Germline V CDR1 and CDR2: SEHNR, FQNEAQ (reference sequence). Trimming pared 3 bases from V and 0 bases from J, leaving 9 bases between. This CDR3 region has 16 residues. For the CDR3, the DNA is TGTGCCAGCAGCTTTGGCGGAATCTCTGGGGCCAACGTCCTGACTTTC. This gives the protein CASSFGGISGANVLTF.

V and J are TRBV27 and TRBJ2-7; D perhaps matches TRBD1 (5 bases). The CDR3 consists of 15 residues. The germline V gene encodes CDR1 MNHEY and CDR2 SMNVEV (reference sequence). Trimming pared 3 bases from V and 5 bases from J, leaving 17 bases between. The CDR3 sequence is CASSFHPRVPHEQYF. CDR3 DNA: TGTGCCAGCAGTTTCCACCCCAGGGTTCCCCACGAGCAGTACTTC.

This clone was counted a single time. The chain uses TRBV7-8 and TRBJ2-7, with 11 positions matching TRBD2. V was clipped by 4 bases and J by 2 bases; unmatched bases: 7. CDR3 length: 16 amino acids. Per the germline V gene, CDR1 is SGHVS and CDR2 is FQNEAQ. The CDR3 coding sequence is TGTGCCAGCAGCTCCACTAGCGGGAGTGCGCCCTACGAGCAGTACTTC. Translating it yields CASSSTSGSAPYEQYF.

The V and J genes are TRBV6-1 and TRBJ1-2; TRBD1 is a possible D gene (5 bases). V shed 8 bases and J shed 2 bases, with 18 bases lying between them. CDR3 length equals 15 residues. Germline assignment: CDR1 MNHNS and CDR2 SASEGT. The CDR3 DNA reads as TGTGCCAGCGAGGGGATAAGAAACCGAAACTATGGCTACACCTTC. Amino acids: CASEGIRNRNYGYTF.

This chain connects TRBV9 to TRBJ2-7; a possible D gene is TRBD1 (6 bases). Trimming pared 3 bases from V and 5 bases from J, leaving 15 bases between. The CDR3 runs 14 residues. The germline V gene encodes CDR1 SGDLS and CDR2 YYNGEE. The CDR3 protein is CASSARPGVDEQYF. The CDR3 region has the DNA TGTGCCAGCAGCGCCCGACCAGGGGTCGACGAGCAGTACTTC.

The CDR3 is CASSEVYGTYEQYF. DNA of the CDR3: TGTGCCAGCAGTGAGGTCTACGGTACCTACGAGCAGTACTTC. This chain joins TRBV2 and TRBJ2-7, with unresolved D. This CDR3 comprises 14 residues. The V end lost 3 bases, the J end lost 2 bases, and 11 bases lay between the germline ends. The germline V gene has CDR1 SNHLY and CDR2 FYNNEI.

This clone has a handful of counts. The CDR3 loop reads CASSLSGGGQETQYF. The CDR3 coding sequence is TGTGCCAGCAGCTTATCCGGGGGCGGTCAAGAGACCCAGTACTTC. V gene TRBV7-9 combines with J gene TRBJ2-5; possibly TRBD1 or TRBD2 for D (6 bases each). CDR1 is SEHNR, CDR2 FQNEAQ, per germline (reference sequence). V lost 2 bases and J lost 2, with 12 bases in between. The CDR3 spans 15 residues.

The genes are TRBV21-1 and TRBJ1-4. TRBV21-1 is termed a pseudogene. The CDR3 is made up of 13 amino acids. CDR3 sequence (DNA): TGTGCCAGCGGGGGGCGAACTAATGAAAAACTGTTTTTT. It translates to CASGGRTNEKLFF.

The gene calls are TRBV7-2 and TRBJ1-3, with D maybe TRBD1 (5 bases). The germline V gene encodes CDR1 SGHTA and CDR2 FQGNSA. The CDR3 has 14 residues. Trimming shortened V by 7 bases and J by 4 bases, and 14 bases separated the two germline ends. CDR3 in DNA: TGTGCCAGCATCCTCGGCGGGGCCGGAAACACCATATATTTT. It specifies CASILGGAGNTIYF.

This clone ranks as medium-sized (0.01 to 0.1%). The rearrangement uses TRBV5-1 and TRBJ1-6; no clear D gene. Trimming stripped 9 bases from V and 7 bases from J, with 17 bases between. The CDR3 is 14 amino acids. Germline CDR1 SGHRS, CDR2 YFSETQ. The CDR3 DNA reads as TGCGCCACCGCCTATTCTTCGGGCAATTCACCCCTCCACTTT. Its translation: CATAYSSGNSPLHF. Full variable domain (outside the CDR3, taken from reference TRBV5-1 and TRBJ1-6): KAGVTQTPRYLIKTRGQQVTLSCSPISGHRSVSWYQQTPGQGLQFLFEYFSETQRNKGNFPGRFSGRQFSNSRSEMNVSTLELGDSALYLCATAYSSGNSPLHFGNGTRLTVT.

The V gene is TRBV6-1, the J gene TRBJ1-1; no definite D call. The CDR3 length is 16 residues. V gave up 0 bases and J gave up 7 bases, with 18 bases separating them. Germline V CDR1 and CDR2: MNHNS, SASEGT. The CDR3 is CASSEARTAIMGEAFF. In nucleotides, the CDR3 is TGTGCCAGCAGTGAAGCTAGGACTGCGATTATGGGTGAAGCTTTCTTT.

The chain joins TRBV9 to TRBJ2-5; D remains ambiguous. V was clipped by 2 bases and J by 0 bases, with 11 bases between them. The CDR3 runs to 15 residues. Germline V gene sequence: CDR1 SGDLS, CDR2 YYNGEE. The DNA for the CDR3 is TGTGCCAGCAGCGTTCAATCTCGGTACCAAGAGACCCAGTACTTC. Amino acids: CASSVQSRYQETQYF.

The rearrangement uses TRBV9 and TRBJ1-1, with 7 bases lining up with TRBD1. V shed 3 bases and J 4 bases; nucleotides not matched to a gene: 9. The CDR3 is 15 amino acids. Looked up from germline, CDR1 is SGDLS and CDR2 is YYNGEE. The CDR3 reads CASSGTTGLPTEAFF. The CDR3 DNA is TGTGCCAGCAGCGGGACGACAGGGTTGCCCACTGAAGCTTTCTTT.

The chain has TRBV5-4 and TRBJ1-2, with a tentative D call TRBD1 (5 bases). From germline, CDR1 is SGHNT and CDR2 YYREEE (reference sequence). The CDR3 is made up of 15 amino acids. V was trimmed by 3 bases and J by 6 bases, leaving 18 bases between them. In DNA, the CDR3 is TGTGCCAGCAGCTCCCAGCGGCGGGAAGGGGATGGCTACACCTTC. Its translation: CASSSQRREGDGYTF. Together with reference TRBV5-4 and TRBJ1-2, the CDR3 gives the full variable domain: ETGVTQSPTHLIKTRGQQVTLRCSSQSGHNTVSWYQQALGQGPQFIFQYYREEENGRGNFPPRFSGLQFPNYSSELNVNALELDDSALYLCASSSQRREGDGYTFGSGTRLTVV.

The chain employs TRBV7-9 and TRBJ1-5; a possible D gene is TRBD1 (6 bases). Germline V gene sequence: CDR1 SEHNR, CDR2 FQNEAQ (reference sequence). Trimming removed 5 bases at V and 7 bases at J, with 15 bases between. This CDR3 is built from 14 residues. The CDR3 spells CASSPPGAGQPQHF. For the CDR3, the DNA is TGTGCCAGCAGCCCCCCGGGGGCCGGGCAGCCCCAGCATTTT.